These 13 T cell receptor beta chains came from one sample sequenced in a study of T cell responses to AZD1222 COVID-19 vaccine. TCRdb's copy holds only in-frame clones and misses some; the assay was immunoSEQ multiplex PCR. The sample lists fewer than 200,000 clones, about 90% occurring once. This sample comprised peripheral blood, obtained 28 days after the second AZD1222 dose. These receptors came from an adult who received the AZD1222 COVID-19 vaccine.

V usage is TRBV19 and J usage is TRBJ1-5; D is possibly TRBD1 (6 bases). Trimming took 2 bases from V and 7 from J, leaving 15 bases between them. The CDR3 is 15 amino acids. Germline CDR1 and CDR2: LNHDA and SQIVND (reference sequence). CDR3 in amino acids: CASSITWGAQQPQHF. As DNA, the CDR3 is TGTGCCAGTAGTATAACATGGGGGGCACAACAGCCCCAGCATTTT.

In the case of this clone: An end of the junction differs from the germline gene, which may be a read error. The rearrangement joins TRBV2 to TRBJ1-5; no reliable D call. CDR1 and CDR2 from the germline V gene are SNHLY and FYNNEI. The CDR3 is 15 amino acids. The CDR3 here is CASSEDTNSNQPQHF. The CDR3 DNA follows: TGTGCCAGCAGCGAAGACACCAATAGCAATCAGCCCCAGCATTTT.

This clone has a single count. V and J are TRBV11-2 and TRBJ2-7; 7 bases match TRBD1. V was clipped by 5 bases and J by 5 bases; unmatched bases: 3. Per the germline V gene, CDR1 is SGHAT and CDR2 is FQNNGV. CDR3 length: 12 amino acids. CDR3 protein: CASSPQGNEQYF. In nucleotides, the CDR3 is TGTGCCAGCAGCCCACAGGGGAACGAGCAGTACTTC.

The rearrangement links TRBV6-1 to TRBJ1-2, with D unclear. Germline CDR1 MNHNS, CDR2 SASEGT. This CDR3 comprises 15 residues. With 0 bases removed from V and 0 bases from J, the gap between germline ends came to 8 bases. This CDR3 is CASSEARAANYGYTF. Here the CDR3 DNA reads TGTGCCAGCAGTGAAGCGCGGGCAGCTAACTATGGCTACACCTTC.

The chain recombines TRBV25-1 with TRBJ2-3; D remains ambiguous. This CDR3 is 15 amino acids long. Germline V CDR1 and CDR2: MGHDK, SYGVNS. The V end lost 3 bases, the J end lost 2 bases, and 12 bases lay between the germline ends. CDR3 DNA: TGTGCCAGCAGTGAGGGTGGGGTTCTCACAGATACGCAGTATTTT. Amino acids: CASSEGGVLTDTQYF.

The rearrangement joins TRBV2 to TRBJ1-4; D unresolved. This CDR3 contains 15 residues. The V gene's germline CDR1 is SNHLY and CDR2 FYNNEI. V was trimmed by 4 bases and J by 5 bases, leaving 14 bases between them. CDR3 sequence reads: CASSGVRVGNEKLFF. The CDR3 DNA is TGTGCCAGCAGTGGGGTCCGGGTTGGAAATGAAAAACTGTTTTTT.

V and J are TRBV2 and TRBJ1-3; TRBD1 is a possible D gene (5 bases). This CDR3 contains 12 residues. Germline V gene sequence: CDR1 SNHLY, CDR2 FYNNEI. Trimming pared 6 bases from V and 4 bases from J, leaving 7 bases between. This chain's CDR3 is CASRGPGNTIYF. The DNA for the CDR3 is TGTGCCAGCAGGGGGCCAGGAAACACCATATATTTT. The entire variable domain, with the rest obtained from reference TRBV2 and TRBJ1-3, is as follows: EPEVTQTPSHQVTQMGQEVILRCVPISNHLYFYWYRQILGQKVEFLVSFYNNEISEKSEIFDDQFSVERPDGSNFTLKIRSTKLEDSAMYFCASRGPGNTIYFGEGSWLTVV.

The rearrangement links TRBV7-3 to TRBJ2-6; D remains ambiguous. Trimming shortened V by 6 bases and J by 0 bases, and 6 bases separated the two germline ends. Looked up from germline, CDR1 is SGHTA and CDR2 is FQGTGA. The CDR3 is made up of 14 amino acids. The CDR3 sequence is CASRVISGANVLTF. In DNA, the CDR3 is TGTGCCAGCAGGGTGATCTCTGGGGCCAACGTCCTGACTTTC.

Remarks on this clone: Within the sample, other DNA sequences also encode this same CDR3. The J gene is TRBJ1-5, the V gene TRBV6-5, with a weak D call TRBD1 (6 bases). This CDR3 region has 14 residues. Between the trimmed V and J ends, which lost 0 bases and 6 bases, there was a span of 9 bases. Germline CDR1 and CDR2: MNHEY and SVGAGI. CDR3 DNA: TGTGCCAGCAGTTACTCGGGAGGGGGTCAGCCCCAGCATTTT. Amino acid sequence: CASSYSGGGQPQHF.

The CDR3 region has the DNA TGTGCCAGCAGCTTAGCCGGGGGACAAGAGACCCAGTACTTC. Encoded protein: CASSLAGGQETQYF. The genes are TRBV7-8 and TRBJ2-5, with a possible D match to TRBD2 (6 bases). Germline values: CDR1 SGHVS, CDR2 FQNEAQ. This CDR3 has 14 residues. V lost 0 bases and J lost 2, with 7 bases in between.

The V call is TRBV19, the J call TRBJ1-1; the match to TRBD1 covers 7 bases. CDR1 is LNHDA and CDR2 is SQIVND in the germline V gene (reference sequence). This CDR3 has 15 amino acids. Losses at the gene ends were 7 bases for V and 1 base for J; bases not matched to a gene: 9. This CDR3 is CASKGQAQTNTEAFF. In DNA, the CDR3 is TGTGCCAGTAAAGGACAGGCTCAAACGAACACTGAAGCTTTCTTT.

The chain recombines TRBV7-3 with TRBJ2-3; 7 bases are a match to TRBD1. V lost 5 bases and J lost 2; bases outside the gene matches: 4. Per the germline V gene, CDR1 is SGHTA and CDR2 is FQGTGA. The CDR3 is 14 amino acids. The CDR3 loop is CASSQGQDTDTQYF. Here the CDR3 DNA reads TGTGCCAGCAGCCAAGGACAGGACACAGATACGCAGTATTTT.

By sample share, this clone is medium-sized. The V and J genes are TRBV5-1 and TRBJ2-7, with 7 nucleotides matching TRBD1. Germline V gene sequence: CDR1 SGHRS, CDR2 YFSETQ. V gave up 2 bases and J gave up 4 bases; unmatched junction bases: 6. The CDR3 has 14 amino acids. The CDR3 reads CASSFTQGQYEQYF. CDR3 nucleotide sequence: TGCGCCAGCAGCTTCACACAGGGGCAGTACGAGCAGTACTTC.